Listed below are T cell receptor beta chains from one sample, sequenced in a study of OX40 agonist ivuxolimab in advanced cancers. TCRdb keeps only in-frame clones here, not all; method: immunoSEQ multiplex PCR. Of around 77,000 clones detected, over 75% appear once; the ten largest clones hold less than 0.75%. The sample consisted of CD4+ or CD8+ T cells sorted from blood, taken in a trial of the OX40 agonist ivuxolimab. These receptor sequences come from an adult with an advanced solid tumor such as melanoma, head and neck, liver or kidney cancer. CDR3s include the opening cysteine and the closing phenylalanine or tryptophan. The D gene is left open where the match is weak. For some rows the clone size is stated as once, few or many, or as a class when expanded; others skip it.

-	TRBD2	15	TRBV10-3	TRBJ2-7	CAISEGSGGAYEQYF	TGTGCCATCAGTGAAGGGAGCGGGGGGGCCTACGAGCAGTACTTC
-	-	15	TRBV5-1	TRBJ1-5	CASSLTGMGNQPQHF	TGCGCCAGCAGTCTTACAGGGATGGGCAATCAGCCCCAGCATTTT
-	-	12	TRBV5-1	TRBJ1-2	CASSLTNYGYTF	TGCGCCAGCAGCTTGACGAACTATGGCTACACCTTC
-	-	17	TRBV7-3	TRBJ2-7	CEEQDTAQYKPSYEQYF	TGTGAAGAGCAGGATACCGCCCAGTATAAACCTTCCTACGAGCAGTACTTC
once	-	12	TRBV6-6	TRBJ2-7	CASSPGNYEQYF	TGTGCCAGCAGTCCGGGCAATTACGAGCAGTACTTC
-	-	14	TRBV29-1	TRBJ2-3	CSVAQGARTDTQYF	TGCAGCGTCGCCCAAGGGGCCCGCACAGATACGCAGTATTTT
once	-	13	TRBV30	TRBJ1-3	CARDADSGNTIYF	TGTGCCAGGGACGCAGACTCTGGAAACACCATATATTTT
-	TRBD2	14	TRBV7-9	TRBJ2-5	CASSQLAGAETQYF	TGTGCCAGCAGCCAACTAGCGGGGGCGGAGACCCAGTACTTC
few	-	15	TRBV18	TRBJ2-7	CASSPPAGAAYEQYF	TGTGCCAGCTCACCACCGGCGGGGGCCGCCTACGAGCAGTACTTC
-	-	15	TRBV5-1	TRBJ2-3	CASSSGGQGTDTQYF	TGCGCCAGCAGCTCCGGGGGGCAAGGCACAGATACGCAGTATTTT
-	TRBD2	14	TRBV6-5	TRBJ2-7	CATTGGSWSLEQYF	TGTGCCACAACGGGAGGGTCCTGGAGTCTCGAGCAGTACTTC
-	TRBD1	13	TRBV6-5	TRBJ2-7	CASRKDRGYEQYF	TGTGCCAGCAGGAAAGACAGGGGCTACGAGCAGTACTTC
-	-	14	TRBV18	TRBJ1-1	CASSRTAAQTEAFF	TGTGCCAGCTCTCGGACCGCAGCCCAAACTGAAGCTTTCTTT
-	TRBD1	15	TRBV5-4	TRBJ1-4	CASSLWTGANEKLFF	TGTGCCAGCAGCCTATGGACAGGAGCTAATGAAAAACTGTTTTTT
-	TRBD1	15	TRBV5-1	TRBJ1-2	CASSPRPGTGQGYTF	TGCGCCAGCAGCCCTCGTCCCGGGACAGGGCAAGGCTACACCTTC
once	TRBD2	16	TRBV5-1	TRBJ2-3	CASSLVPSGVQDTQYF	TGCGCCAGCAGCTTGGTGCCTAGCGGGGTCCAGGATACGCAGTATTTT
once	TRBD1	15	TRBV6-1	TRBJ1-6	CASTEGDRDNSPLHF	TGTGCCAGCACCGAAGGGGACAGGGATAATTCACCCCTCCACTTT
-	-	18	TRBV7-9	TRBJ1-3	CASSSGRAGPTSGNTIYF	TGTGCCAGCAGCTCGGGGAGAGCCGGGCCCACCTCTGGAAACACCATATATTTT
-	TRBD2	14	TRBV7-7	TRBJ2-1	CASSLAREGNEQFF	TGTGCTAGCAGCTTAGCCAGGGAGGGTAATGAGCAGTTCTTC
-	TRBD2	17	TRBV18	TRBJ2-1	CASSPRGTSGSWNEQFF	TGTGCCAGCTCACCCCGGGGGACTAGCGGGAGTTGGAATGAGCAGTTCTTC
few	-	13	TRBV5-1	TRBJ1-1	CASSLQGNTEAFF	TGCGCCAGCAGCTTGCAGGGTAACACTGAAGCTTTCTTT
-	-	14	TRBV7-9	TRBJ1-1	CASSYLAAYTEAFF	TGTGCCAGCAGCTACCTCGCGGCTTACACTGAAGCTTTCTTT
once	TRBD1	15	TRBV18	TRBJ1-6	CASSPGTGRGSPLHF	TGTGCCAGCTCACCCGGGACAGGGAGAGGTTCACCCCTCCACTTT
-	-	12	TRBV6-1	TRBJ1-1	CASRWADTEAFF	TGTGCCAGTAGATGGGCGGACACTGAAGCTTTCTTT
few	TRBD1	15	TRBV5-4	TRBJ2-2	CASTSRDRNTGELFF	TGTGCCAGCACCTCCCGGGACAGAAACACCGGGGAGCTGTTTTTT
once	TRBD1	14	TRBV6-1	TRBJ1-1	CASRTGTENTEAFF	TGTGCCAGCAGAACCGGGACAGAGAACACTGAAGCTTTCTTT
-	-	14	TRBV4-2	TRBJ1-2	CASSQERGNYGYTF	TGTGCCAGCAGCCAAGAAAGGGGAAACTATGGCTACACCTTC
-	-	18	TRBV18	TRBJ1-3	CASSPQRGGEYAGNTIYF	TGTGCCAGCTCACCCCAACGTGGGGGGGAGTATGCTGGAAACACCATATATTTT
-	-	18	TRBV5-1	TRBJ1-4	CASSLNPSTGATNEKLFF	TGCGCCAGCAGCTTAAATCCGTCGACCGGGGCAACTAATGAAAAACTGTTTTTT
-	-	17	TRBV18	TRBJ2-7	CASSPPWSGGRTYEQYF	TGTGCCAGCTCACCACCGTGGTCCGGAGGCCGAACCTACGAGCAGTACTTC
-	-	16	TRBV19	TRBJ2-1	CASNVRGAAPYNEQFF	TGTGCCAGTAATGTTAGGGGGGCCGCGCCCTACAATGAGCAGTTCTTC
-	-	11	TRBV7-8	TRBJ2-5	CASSSDADQYF	TGTGCCAGCAGCTCAGATGCAGACCAGTACTTC
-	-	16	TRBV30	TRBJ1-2	CALVDSRGYSSYGYTF	TGTGCCCTTGTCGACAGCCGAGGATATTCTTCTTATGGCTACACCTTC
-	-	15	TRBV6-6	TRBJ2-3	CASISSGPTTHTQYF	TGTGCCAGCATCTCTTCGGGTCCAACCACCCATACGCAGTATTTT
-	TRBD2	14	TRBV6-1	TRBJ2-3	CASSRGGGTDTQYF	TGTGCCAGCAGCCGGGGGGGCGGCACAGATACGCAGTATTTT
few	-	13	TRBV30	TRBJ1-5	CAWSGKFGEPQHF	TGTGCCTGGAGTGGGAAGTTCGGTGAGCCCCAGCATTTT
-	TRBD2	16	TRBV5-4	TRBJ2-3	CASSPRAGGSTDTQYF	TGTGCCAGCAGTCCTAGGGCGGGGGGAAGCACAGATACGCAGTATTTT
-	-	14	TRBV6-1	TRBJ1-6	CASSELLYNSPLHF	TGTGCCAGCAGTGAGCTGTTGTATAATTCACCCCTCCACTTT
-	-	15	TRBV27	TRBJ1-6	CASSLRVPANSPLHF	TGTGCCAGCAGTTTACGGGTCCCGGCTAATTCACCCCTCCACTTT
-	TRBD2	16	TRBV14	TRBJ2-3	CASSLIAGSPTDTQYF	TGTGCCAGCAGCCTAATAGCGGGGAGCCCCACAGATACGCAGTATTTT
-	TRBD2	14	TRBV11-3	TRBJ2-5	CASSVAGGMETQYF	TGTGCCAGCAGCGTGGCGGGGGGAATGGAGACCCAGTACTTC
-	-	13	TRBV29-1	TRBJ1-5	CSVVESLDQPQHF	TGCAGCGTTGTTGAGTCTTTGGATCAGCCCCAGCATTTT
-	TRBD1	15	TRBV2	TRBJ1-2	CASSATGQSNYGYTF	TGTGCCAGCAGTGCCACGGGACAGTCTAACTATGGCTACACCTTC
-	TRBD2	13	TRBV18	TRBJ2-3	CASSAGDTDTQYF	TGTGCCAGCTCCGCGGGAGACACAGATACGCAGTATTTT
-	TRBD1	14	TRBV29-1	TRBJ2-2	CSVAGGPNTGELFF	TGCAGCGTTGCAGGGGGCCCGAACACCGGGGAGCTGTTTTTT
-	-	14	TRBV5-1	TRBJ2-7	CASSLEVFSYEQYF	TGCGCCAGCAGCTTGGAGGTGTTTTCCTACGAGCAGTACTTC
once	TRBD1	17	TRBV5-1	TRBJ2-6	CASSQRQGAGGANVLTF	TGCGCCAGCAGCCAAAGACAGGGGGCAGGCGGGGCCAACGTCCTGACTTTC
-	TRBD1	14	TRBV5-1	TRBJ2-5	CASSWGTVQETQYF	TGCGCCAGCAGCTGGGGGACAGTTCAAGAGACCCAGTACTTC
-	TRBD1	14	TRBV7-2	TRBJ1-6	CASSPDRVRSPLHF	TGTGCCAGCAGCCCGGACAGGGTTCGTTCACCCCTCCACTTT
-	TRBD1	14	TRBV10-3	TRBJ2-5	CAISFGTGEETQYF	TGTGCCATCAGTTTTGGGACAGGGGAAGAGACCCAGTACTTC
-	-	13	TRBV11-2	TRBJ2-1	CASSIGSYNEQFF	TGTGCCAGCAGCATCGGCTCCTACAATGAGCAGTTCTTC